This T cell receptor beta chain was found in a study of OX40 agonist ivuxolimab in advanced cancers. This CDR3 contains 14 residues. V was cut by 3 bases and J by 2 bases, with 11 bases left in between. The germline V gene has CDR1 SGHVT and CDR2 SQSDAQ. Assay: immunoSEQ multiplex PCR; the TCRdb copy retains only in-frame clones and omits some. The sample records roughly 24,000 clones, more than 80% being singletons. The V and J genes are TRBV7-4 and TRBJ2-7; D ambiguous. This specimen was CD4+ or CD8+ T cells sorted from blood, taken in a trial of the OX40 agonist ivuxolimab. This clonotype was obtained from an adult with an advanced solid tumor such as melanoma, head and neck, liver or kidney cancer. In nucleotides, the CDR3 is TGTGCCAGCAGCTTGAATGAAGGGCCCTACGAGCAGTACTTC. It encodes CASSLNEGPYEQYF.